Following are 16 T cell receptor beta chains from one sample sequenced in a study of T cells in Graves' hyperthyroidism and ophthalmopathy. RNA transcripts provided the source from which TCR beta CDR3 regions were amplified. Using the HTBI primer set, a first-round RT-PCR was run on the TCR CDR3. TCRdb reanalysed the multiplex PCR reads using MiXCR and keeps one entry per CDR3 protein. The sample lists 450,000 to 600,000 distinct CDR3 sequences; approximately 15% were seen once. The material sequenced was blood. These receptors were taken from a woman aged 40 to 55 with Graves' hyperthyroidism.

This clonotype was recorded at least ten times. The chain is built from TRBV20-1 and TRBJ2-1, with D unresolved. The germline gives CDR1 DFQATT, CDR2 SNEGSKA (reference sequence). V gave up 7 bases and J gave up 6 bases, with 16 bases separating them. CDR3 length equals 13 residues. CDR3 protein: CSVGAPLSNEQFF. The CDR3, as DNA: TGCAGTGTAGGCGCTCCCCTGTCCAATGAGCAGTTCTTC.

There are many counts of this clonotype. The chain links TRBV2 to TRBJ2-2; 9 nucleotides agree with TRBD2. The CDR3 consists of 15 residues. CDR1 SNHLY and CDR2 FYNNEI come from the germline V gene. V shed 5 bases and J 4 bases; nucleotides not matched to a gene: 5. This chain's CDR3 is CASSPGTSPTGELFF. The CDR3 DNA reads TGTGCCAGCAGTCCCGGGACTAGCCCCACCGGGGAGCTGTTTTTT.

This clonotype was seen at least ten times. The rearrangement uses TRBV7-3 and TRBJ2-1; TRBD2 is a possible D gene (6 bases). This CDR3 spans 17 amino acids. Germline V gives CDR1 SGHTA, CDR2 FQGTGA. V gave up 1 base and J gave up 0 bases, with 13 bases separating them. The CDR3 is CASSLSAGRSSYNEQFF. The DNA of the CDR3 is TGTGCCAGCAGCTTAAGCGCGGGGAGATCCTCCTACAATGAGCAGTTCTTC.

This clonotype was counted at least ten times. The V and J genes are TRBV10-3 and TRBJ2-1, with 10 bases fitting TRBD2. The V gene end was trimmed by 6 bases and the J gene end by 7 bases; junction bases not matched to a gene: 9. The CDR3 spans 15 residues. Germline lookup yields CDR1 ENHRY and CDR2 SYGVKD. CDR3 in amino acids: CAIRSASGSVNEQFF. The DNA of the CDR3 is TGTGCCATCAGATCGGCTAGCGGGAGTGTGAATGAGCAGTTCTTC.

This CDR3 reads CASSLQGKLGTGELFF. The CDR3, as DNA: TGTGCCAGCAGTCTACAGGGGAAGTTGGGCACCGGGGAGCTGTTTTTT. J is TRBJ2-2 and V is TRBV27; TRBD1 matches 7 bases. The CDR3 totals 16 residues. CDR1 MNHEY and CDR2 SMNVEV come from the germline V gene (reference sequence). V lost 5 bases, J lost 4 bases, and 10 bases stayed unmatched.

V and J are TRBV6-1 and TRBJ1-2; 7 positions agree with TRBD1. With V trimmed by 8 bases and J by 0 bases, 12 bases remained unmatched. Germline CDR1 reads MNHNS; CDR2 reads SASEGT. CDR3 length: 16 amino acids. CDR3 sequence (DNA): TGTGCCAGCGGACAGGCAGGGTTGCGAACTAACTATGGCTACACCTTC. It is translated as CASGQAGLRTNYGYTF.

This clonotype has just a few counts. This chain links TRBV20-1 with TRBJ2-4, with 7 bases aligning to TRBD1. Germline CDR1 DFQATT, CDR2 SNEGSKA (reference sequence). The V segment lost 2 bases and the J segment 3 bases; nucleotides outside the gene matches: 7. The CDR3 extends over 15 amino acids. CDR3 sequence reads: CSARSGQADKNIQYF. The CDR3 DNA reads TGCAGTGCTAGATCTGGACAGGCGGACAAAAACATTCAGTACTTC.

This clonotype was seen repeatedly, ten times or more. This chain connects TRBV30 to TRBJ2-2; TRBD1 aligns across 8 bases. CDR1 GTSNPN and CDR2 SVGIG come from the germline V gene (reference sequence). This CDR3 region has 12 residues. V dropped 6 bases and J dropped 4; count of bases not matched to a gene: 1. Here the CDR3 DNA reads TGTGCCTGTACAGGGGGCACCGGGGAGCTGTTTTTT. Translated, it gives CACTGGTGELFF.

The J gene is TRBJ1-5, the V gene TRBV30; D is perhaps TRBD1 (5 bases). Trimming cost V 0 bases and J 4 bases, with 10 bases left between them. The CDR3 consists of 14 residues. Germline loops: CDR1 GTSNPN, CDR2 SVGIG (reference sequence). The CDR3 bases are TGTGCCTGGAGTGTCGGGGGATTGAATCAGCCCCAGCATTTT. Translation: CAWSVGGLNQPQHF.

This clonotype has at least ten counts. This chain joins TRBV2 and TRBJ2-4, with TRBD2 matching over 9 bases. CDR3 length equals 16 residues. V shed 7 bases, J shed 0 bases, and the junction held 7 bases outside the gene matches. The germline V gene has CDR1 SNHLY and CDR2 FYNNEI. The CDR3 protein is CASTRLAGLAKNIQYF. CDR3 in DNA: TGTGCCAGCACCCGTCTAGCGGGGCTAGCCAAAAACATTCAGTACTTC.

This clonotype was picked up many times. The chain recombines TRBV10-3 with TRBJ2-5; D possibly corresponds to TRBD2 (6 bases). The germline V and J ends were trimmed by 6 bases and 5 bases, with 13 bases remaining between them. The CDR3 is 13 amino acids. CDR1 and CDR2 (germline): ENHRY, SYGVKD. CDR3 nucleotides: TGTGCCATCAGAACCAGGGAGGACGAGACCCAGTACTTC. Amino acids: CAIRTREDETQYF.

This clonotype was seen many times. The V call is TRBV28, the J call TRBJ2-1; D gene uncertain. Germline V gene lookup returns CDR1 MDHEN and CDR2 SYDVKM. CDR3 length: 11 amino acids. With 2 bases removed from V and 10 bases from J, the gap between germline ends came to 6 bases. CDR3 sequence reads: CASSLLQEQFF. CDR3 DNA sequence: TGTGCCAGCAGTTTACTCCAAGAGCAGTTCTTC.

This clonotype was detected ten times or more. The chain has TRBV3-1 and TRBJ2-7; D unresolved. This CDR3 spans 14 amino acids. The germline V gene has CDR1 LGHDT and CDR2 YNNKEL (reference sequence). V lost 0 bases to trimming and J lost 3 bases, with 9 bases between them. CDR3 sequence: CASSQETGNYEQYF. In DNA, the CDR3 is TGTGCCAGCAGCCAAGAGACGGGCAACTACGAGCAGTACTTC.

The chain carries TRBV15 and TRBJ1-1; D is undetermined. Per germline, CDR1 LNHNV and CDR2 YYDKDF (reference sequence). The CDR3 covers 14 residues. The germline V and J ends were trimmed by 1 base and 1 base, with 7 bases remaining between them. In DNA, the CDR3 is TGTGCCACCAGCAGAGTCCCAGAGAACACTGAAGCTTTCTTT. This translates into CATSRVPENTEAFF.

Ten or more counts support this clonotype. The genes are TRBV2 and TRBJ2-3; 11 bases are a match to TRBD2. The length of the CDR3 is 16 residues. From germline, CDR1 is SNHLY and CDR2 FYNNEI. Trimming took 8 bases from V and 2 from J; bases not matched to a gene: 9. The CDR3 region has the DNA TGTGCCAGCGGAAGACTAGCGGGAACACTCACAGATACGCAGTATTTT. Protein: CASGRLAGTLTDTQYF.

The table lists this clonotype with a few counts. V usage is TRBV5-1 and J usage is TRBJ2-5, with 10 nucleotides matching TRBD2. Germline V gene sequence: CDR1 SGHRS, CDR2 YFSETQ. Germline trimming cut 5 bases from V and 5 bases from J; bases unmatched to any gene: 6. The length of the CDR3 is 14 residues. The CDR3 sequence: CASRSTSGKETQYF. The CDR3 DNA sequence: TGCGCCAGCAGATCTACTAGCGGGAAGGAGACCCAGTACTTC. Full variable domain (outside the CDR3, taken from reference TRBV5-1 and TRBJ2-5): KAGVTQTPRYLIKTRGQQVTLSCSPISGHRSVSWYQQTPGQGLQFLFEYFSETQRNKGNFPGRFSGRQFSNSRSEMNVSTLELGDSALYLCASRSTSGKETQYFGPGTRLLVL.